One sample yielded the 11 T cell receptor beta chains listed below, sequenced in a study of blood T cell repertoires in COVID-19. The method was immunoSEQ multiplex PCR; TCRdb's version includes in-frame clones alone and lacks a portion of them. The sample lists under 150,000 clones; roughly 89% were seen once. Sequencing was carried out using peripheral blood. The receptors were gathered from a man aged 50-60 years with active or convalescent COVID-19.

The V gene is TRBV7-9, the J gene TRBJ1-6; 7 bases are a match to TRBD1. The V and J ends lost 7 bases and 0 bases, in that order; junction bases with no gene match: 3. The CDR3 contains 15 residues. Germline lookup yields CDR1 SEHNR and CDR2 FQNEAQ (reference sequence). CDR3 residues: CASNRDSSYNSPLHF. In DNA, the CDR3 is TGTGCCAGCAATCGGGACAGCTCCTATAATTCACCCCTCCACTTT.

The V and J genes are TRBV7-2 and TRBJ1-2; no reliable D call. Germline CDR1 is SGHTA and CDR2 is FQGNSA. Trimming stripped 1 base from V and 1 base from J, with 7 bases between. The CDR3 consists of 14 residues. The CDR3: CASSLVGDNYGYTF. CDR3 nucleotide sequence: TGTGCCAGCAGCTTAGTCGGGGATAACTATGGCTACACCTTC.

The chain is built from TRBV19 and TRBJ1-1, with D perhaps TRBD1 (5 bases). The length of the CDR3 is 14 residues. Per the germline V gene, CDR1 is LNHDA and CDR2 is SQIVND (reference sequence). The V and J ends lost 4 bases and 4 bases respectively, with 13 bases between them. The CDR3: CASSTPQETTEAFF. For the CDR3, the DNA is TGTGCCAGTAGTACCCCACAGGAAACCACTGAAGCTTTCTTT.

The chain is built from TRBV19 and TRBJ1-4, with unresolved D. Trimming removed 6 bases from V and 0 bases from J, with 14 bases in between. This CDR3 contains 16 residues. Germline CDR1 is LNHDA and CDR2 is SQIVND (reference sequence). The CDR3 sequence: CASSPMSRTTNEKLFF. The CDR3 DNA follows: TGTGCCAGTAGCCCCATGAGTAGAACAACTAATGAAAAACTGTTTTTT.

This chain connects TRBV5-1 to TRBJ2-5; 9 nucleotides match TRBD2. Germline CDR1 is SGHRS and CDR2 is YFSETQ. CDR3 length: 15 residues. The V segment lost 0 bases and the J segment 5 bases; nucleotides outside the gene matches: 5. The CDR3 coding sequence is TGCGCCAGCAGCTTGGGGGTAGCGGGAGATGAGACCCAGTACTTC. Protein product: CASSLGVAGDETQYF.

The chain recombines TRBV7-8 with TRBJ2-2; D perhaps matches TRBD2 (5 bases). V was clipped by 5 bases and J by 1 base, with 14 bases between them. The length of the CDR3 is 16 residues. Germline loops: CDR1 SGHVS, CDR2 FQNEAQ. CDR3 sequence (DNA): TGTGCCAGCAGCCTTAGGGCTAGCTTGAACACCGGGGAGCTGTTTTTT. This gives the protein CASSLRASLNTGELFF.

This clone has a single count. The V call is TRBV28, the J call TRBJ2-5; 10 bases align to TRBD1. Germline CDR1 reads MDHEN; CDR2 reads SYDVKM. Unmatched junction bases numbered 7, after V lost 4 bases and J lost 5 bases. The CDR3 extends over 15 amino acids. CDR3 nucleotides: TGTGCCAGCAGTTCTCCTGGGACAGGGGTTGAGACCCAGTACTTC. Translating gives CASSSPGTGVETQYF.

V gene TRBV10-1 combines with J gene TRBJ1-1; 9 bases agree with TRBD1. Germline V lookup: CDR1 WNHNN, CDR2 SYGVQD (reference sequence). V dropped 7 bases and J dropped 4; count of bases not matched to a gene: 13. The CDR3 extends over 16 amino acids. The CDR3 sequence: CASTRDRDNWSTEAFF. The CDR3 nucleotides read TGCGCCAGCACCCGGGACAGGGACAACTGGAGCACTGAAGCTTTCTTT.

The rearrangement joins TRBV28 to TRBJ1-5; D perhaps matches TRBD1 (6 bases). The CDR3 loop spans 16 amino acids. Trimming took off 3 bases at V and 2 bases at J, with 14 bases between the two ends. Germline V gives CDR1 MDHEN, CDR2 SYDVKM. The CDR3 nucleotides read TGTGCCAGCAGTTTCCAGAGGGGGGGTCGCAATCAGCCCCAGCATTTT. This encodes CASSFQRGGRNQPQHF.

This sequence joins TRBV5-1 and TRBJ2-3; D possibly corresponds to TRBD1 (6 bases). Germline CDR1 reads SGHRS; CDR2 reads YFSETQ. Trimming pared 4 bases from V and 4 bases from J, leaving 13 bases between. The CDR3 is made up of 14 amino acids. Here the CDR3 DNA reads TGCGCCAGCAGCAGCGGACAGTTCGCAGATACGCAGTATTTT. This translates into CASSSGQFADTQYF.

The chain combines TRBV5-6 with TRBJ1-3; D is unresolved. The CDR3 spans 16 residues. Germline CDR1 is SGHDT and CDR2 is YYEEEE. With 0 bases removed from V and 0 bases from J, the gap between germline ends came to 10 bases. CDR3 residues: CASSLVEDYSGNTIYF. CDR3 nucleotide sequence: TGTGCCAGCAGCTTGGTAGAGGACTACTCTGGAAACACCATATATTTT.